One T cell receptor (beta chain) is described in this entry. The antigen is unknown. The iRepertoire nested amplicon-rescue multiplex PCR amplified TCR alpha and beta CDR3s from RNA. TCRdb reanalysed the multiplex PCR reads using MiXCR and keeps one entry per CDR3 protein. The sample yields more than 90,000 distinct CDR3 sequences, approximately 40% seen once. This record belongs to a study of glioma-infiltrating T cells. V gave up 5 bases and J gave up 7 bases; unmatched junction bases: 12. The germline V gene has CDR1 SEHNR and CDR2 FQNEAQ (reference sequence). The CDR3 has 15 residues. Study-wide points: Non-neoplastic patients had below-expected tissue-blood divergence, while all gliomas exceeded expectation.

Specimen: glioma tissue, nonneoplastic brain tissue, or PBMCs (not recorded which). The sequence derives from a human donor with low-grade glioma or glioblastoma, undergoing nonglioma brain surgery, or in good health (not recorded which). The chain uses TRBV7-9 and TRBJ1-2; 8 bases agree with TRBD1. The CDR3 sequence: CASSPLDRVIGGYTF. The DNA of the CDR3 is TGTGCCAGCAGCCCGTTGGACAGGGTAATAGGTGGCTACACCTTC.